In this sample, the clone carrying this T cell receptor beta chain turned up a few times. Its antigen remains unknown. MiXCR, run by TCRdb on the 5' RACE reads, gives a single entry per CDR3 protein. This sample carries approximately 300,000 distinct CDR3 sequences, roughly 8.2% of them seen once, and the ten largest clones take around a fifth. This CDR3 is built from 12 residues. The germline CDR1 and CDR2 sequences are LNHDA and SQIVND (reference sequence). Trimming stripped 8 bases from V and 4 bases from J, with 11 bases between. The data belong to a study of T-cell memory formation after mild COVID-19. General study results and limits: Clones contracting day 15 to 85 were balanced CD4/CD8; later expanders leaned CD4+.

This chain uses TRBV19 with TRBJ1-1, with no clear D. The sequenced material came from PBMCs or a T cell subset sorted from them (not recorded which). The sequence was obtained from a man aged 18-30 years who had mild COVID-19 (a few samples of this study predate the infection). Cell type and time point are not known. The CDR3 DNA reads TGTGCCAGTGGGGTCGGCGTCACTGAAGCTTTCTTT. This encodes CASGVGVTEAFF.